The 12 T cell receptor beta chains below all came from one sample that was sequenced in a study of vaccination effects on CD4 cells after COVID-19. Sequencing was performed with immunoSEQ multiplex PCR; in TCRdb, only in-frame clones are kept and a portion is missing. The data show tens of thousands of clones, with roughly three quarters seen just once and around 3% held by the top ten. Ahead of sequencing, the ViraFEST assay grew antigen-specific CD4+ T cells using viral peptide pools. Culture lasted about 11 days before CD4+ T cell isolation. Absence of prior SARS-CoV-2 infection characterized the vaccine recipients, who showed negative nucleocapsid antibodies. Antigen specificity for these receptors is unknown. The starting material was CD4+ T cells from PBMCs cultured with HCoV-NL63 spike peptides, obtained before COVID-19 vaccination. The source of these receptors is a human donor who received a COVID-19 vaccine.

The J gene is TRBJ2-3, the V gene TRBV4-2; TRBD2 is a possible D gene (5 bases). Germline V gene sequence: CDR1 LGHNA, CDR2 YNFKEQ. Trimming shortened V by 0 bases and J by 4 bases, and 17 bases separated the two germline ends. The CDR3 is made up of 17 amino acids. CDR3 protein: CASSQDITGSSPDTQYF. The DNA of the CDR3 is TGTGCCAGCAGCCAAGATATTACGGGGTCGAGTCCAGATACGCAGTATTTT.

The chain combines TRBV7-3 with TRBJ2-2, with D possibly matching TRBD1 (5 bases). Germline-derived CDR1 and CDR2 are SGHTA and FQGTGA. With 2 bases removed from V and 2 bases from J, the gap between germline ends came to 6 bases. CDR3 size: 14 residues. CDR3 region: CASSLQGNTGELFF. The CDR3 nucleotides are TGTGCCAGCAGCTTACAGGGTAACACCGGGGAGCTGTTTTTT.

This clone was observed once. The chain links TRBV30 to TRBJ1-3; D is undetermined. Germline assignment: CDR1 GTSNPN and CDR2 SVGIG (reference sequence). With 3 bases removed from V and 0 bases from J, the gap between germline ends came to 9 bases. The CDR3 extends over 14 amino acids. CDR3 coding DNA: TGTGCCTGGAGGGACGGGAACTCTGGAAACACCATATATTTT. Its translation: CAWRDGNSGNTIYF.

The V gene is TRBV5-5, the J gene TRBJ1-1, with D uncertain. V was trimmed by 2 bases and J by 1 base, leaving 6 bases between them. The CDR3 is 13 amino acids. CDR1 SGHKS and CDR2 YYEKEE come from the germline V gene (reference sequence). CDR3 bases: TGTGCCAGCAGCTTCCTGGCGAACACTGAAGCTTTCTTT. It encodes CASSFLANTEAFF.

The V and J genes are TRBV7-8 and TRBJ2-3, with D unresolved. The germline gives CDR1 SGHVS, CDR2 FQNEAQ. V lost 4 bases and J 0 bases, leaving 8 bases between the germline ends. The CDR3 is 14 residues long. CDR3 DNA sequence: TGTGCCAGCAGCTCACGACCCAGCACAGATACGCAGTATTTT. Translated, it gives CASSSRPSTDTQYF.

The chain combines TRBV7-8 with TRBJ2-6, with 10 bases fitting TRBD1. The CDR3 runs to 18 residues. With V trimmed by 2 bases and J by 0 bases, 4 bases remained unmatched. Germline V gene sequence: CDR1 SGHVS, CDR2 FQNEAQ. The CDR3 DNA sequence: TGTGCCAGCAGCTTAAGGGACAGGGGAATCTCTGGGGCCAACGTCCTGACTTTC. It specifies CASSLRDRGISGANVLTF.

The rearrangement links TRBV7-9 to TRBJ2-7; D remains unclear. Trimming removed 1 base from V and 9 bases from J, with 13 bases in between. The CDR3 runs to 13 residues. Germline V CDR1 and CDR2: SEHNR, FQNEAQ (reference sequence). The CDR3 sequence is CASSLDSLARQYV. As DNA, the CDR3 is TGTGCCAGCAGCTTAGACAGTTTGGCGCGGCAGTACGTC.

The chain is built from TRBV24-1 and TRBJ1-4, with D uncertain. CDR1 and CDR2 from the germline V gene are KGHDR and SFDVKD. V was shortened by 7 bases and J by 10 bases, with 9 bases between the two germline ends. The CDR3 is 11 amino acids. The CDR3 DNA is TGTGCCACCAGAAGGGAGGGAAAACTGTTTTTT. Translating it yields CATRREGKLFF.

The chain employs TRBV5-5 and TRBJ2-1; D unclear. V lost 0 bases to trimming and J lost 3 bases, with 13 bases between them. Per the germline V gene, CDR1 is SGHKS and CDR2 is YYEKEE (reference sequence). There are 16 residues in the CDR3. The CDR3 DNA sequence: TGTGCCAGCAGCTTGGCCAAAAAGGCGAGCTACAATGAGCAGTTCTTC. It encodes CASSLAKKASYNEQFF.

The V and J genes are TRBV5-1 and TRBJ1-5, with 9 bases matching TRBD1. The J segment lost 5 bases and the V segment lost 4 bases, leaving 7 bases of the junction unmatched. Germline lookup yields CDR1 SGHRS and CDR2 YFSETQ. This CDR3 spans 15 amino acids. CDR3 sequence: CASSLTGQGHQPQHF. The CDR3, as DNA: TGCGCCAGCAGCCTAACGGGACAGGGACATCAGCCCCAGCATTTT.

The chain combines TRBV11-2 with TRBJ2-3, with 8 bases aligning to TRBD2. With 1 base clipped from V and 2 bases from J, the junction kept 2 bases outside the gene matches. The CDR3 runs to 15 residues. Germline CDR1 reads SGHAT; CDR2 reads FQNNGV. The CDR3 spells CASSLVAGFTDTQYF. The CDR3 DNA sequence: TGTGCCAGCAGCTTAGTAGCGGGGTTCACAGATACGCAGTATTTT.

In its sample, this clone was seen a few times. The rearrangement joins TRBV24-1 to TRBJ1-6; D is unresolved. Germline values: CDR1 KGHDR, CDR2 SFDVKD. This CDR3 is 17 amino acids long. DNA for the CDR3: TGTGTCCCGACCGGGATTTTCCACAGCTCCTATAATTCACCCCTCCACTTT. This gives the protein CVPTGIFHSSYNSPLHF.